These 24 T cell receptor beta chains came from one sample sequenced in a study of shared clonotypes between healthy human individuals. Profiling relied on immunoSEQ multiplex PCR, and the TCRdb table lists in-frame clones only, not all of them. The data show hundreds of thousands of clones, roughly three quarters seen once. Sequenced input: PBMCs. The receptors shown here come from a woman aged 40 to 50 in good health. Some clones in this sample may be carry-over from other donors' samples.

This sequence joins TRBV30 and TRBJ2-1, with 10 bases fitting TRBD2. The length of the CDR3 is 15 residues. Germline CDR1 and CDR2: GTSNPN and SVGIG (reference sequence). After removal of 8 bases from V and 8 bases from J, the junction contained 15 bases not matched to a gene. The CDR3 protein is CASSGGTSVLYEQFF. As DNA, the CDR3 is TGTGCCAGCTCGGGGGGGACTAGCGTGCTGTATGAGCAGTTCTTC. Looking up the rest from reference TRBV30 and TRBJ2-1 gives the full variable domain: SQTIHQWPATLVQPVGSPLSLECTVEGTSNPNLYWYRQAAGRGLQLLFYSVGIGQISSEVPQNLSASRPQDRQFILSSKKLLLSDSGFYLCASSGGTSVLYEQFFGPGTRLTVL.

This clone appeared a single time. The V and J genes are TRBV28 and TRBJ2-7; tentatively, D is TRBD2 (5 bases). Germline V gene sequence: CDR1 MDHEN, CDR2 SYDVKM. The CDR3 runs 14 residues. Deletions cut 5 bases from V and 5 bases from J, with 16 bases between. CDR3 DNA: TGTGCCAGCAGTAGCCCCTCCAGAGGGAACGAGCAGTACTTC. Its protein product is CASSSPSRGNEQYF.

V gene TRBV28 combines with J gene TRBJ2-1; the D is unclear. The V end was cut by 5 bases, the J end by 3 bases, with 11 bases between. Per germline, CDR1 MDHEN and CDR2 SYDVKM. The CDR3 contains 14 residues. CDR3 amino acids: CASSPGLVYNEQFF. CDR3 DNA sequence: TGTGCCAGCAGTCCAGGCCTCGTCTACAATGAGCAGTTCTTC.

This clone was seen more than once but under ten times. This sequence joins TRBV5-1 and TRBJ2-7; D gene unclear. V lost 2 bases and J 6 bases, leaving 18 bases between the germline ends. The CDR3 covers 15 residues. The germline gives CDR1 SGHRS, CDR2 YFSETQ. The CDR3 protein is CASSFRGLEGREQYF. The CDR3 nucleotides are TGCGCCAGCAGCTTTAGAGGTCTCGAAGGTCGCGAGCAGTACTTC.

The rearrangement links TRBV27 to TRBJ2-5; 8 bases match TRBD1. CDR1 and CDR2 from the germline V gene are MNHEY and SMNVEV (reference sequence). The CDR3 is 16 amino acids. V lost 1 base to trimming and J lost 1 base; unmatched junction nucleotides: 5. The CDR3 loop reads CASSLYGTGAQETQYF. The DNA for the CDR3 is TGTGCCAGCAGTTTATACGGGACAGGAGCCCAAGAGACCCAGTACTTC.

CDR3 protein: CARGLAGSDTQYF. For the CDR3, the DNA is TGTGCCCGGGGACTAGCGGGATCGGATACGCAGTATTTT. V gene TRBV30 combines with J gene TRBJ2-3; 13 positions agree with TRBD2. The CDR3 contains 13 residues. J was trimmed by 6 bases and V by 8 bases; bases with no gene match: 5. Germline V gives CDR1 GTSNPN, CDR2 SVGIG (reference sequence).

The rearrangement uses TRBV5-6 and TRBJ1-1; tentative D call: TRBD1 (5 bases). Trimming shortened V by 5 bases and J by 0 bases, and 8 bases separated the two germline ends. The germline V gene encodes CDR1 SGHDT and CDR2 YYEEEE. The length of the CDR3 is 13 residues. CDR3 coding DNA: TGTGCCAGCAGTTCGACAGTGAACACTGAAGCTTTCTTT. Amino acid sequence: CASSSTVNTEAFF.

The chain employs TRBV5-5 and TRBJ2-3; D not certain. The CDR3 spans 14 residues. Trimming cost V 4 bases and J 2 bases, with 11 bases left between them. CDR1 and CDR2 (germline): SGHKS, YYEKEE (reference sequence). CDR3 loop: CASSPLWYTDTQYF. The CDR3 coding sequence is TGTGCCAGCAGCCCGTTATGGTACACAGATACGCAGTATTTT.

The chain recombines TRBV28 with TRBJ1-3; 10 bases are shared with TRBD1. Germline-derived CDR1 and CDR2 are MDHEN and SYDVKM. The CDR3 loop spans 16 amino acids. The trim removed 5 bases at V and 3 bases at J, leaving 7 bases unmatched. The CDR3 bases are TGTGCCAGCAGTCCCCAGACAGGGGGCTTTGGAAACACCATATATTTT. This sequence encodes CASSPQTGGFGNTIYF.

This clone occurred once. The chain joins TRBV7-8 to TRBJ2-1; the D is unclear. This CDR3 has 14 amino acids. Trimming stripped 5 bases from V and 0 bases from J, with 8 bases between. Germline loops: CDR1 SGHVS, CDR2 FQNEAQ. The CDR3 region is CASSALYSYNEQFF. The CDR3 coding sequence is TGTGCCAGCAGCGCACTCTACTCCTACAATGAGCAGTTCTTC.

As concerns this clone: This could be a read error, since a much larger clone is one nucleotide away. This sample includes further DNA sequences coding for the same CDR3. The chain combines TRBV18 with TRBJ1-1; 7 nucleotides agree with TRBD1. CDR3 size: 15 residues. Germline lookup yields CDR1 KGHSH and CDR2 LQKENI. The CDR3 nucleotides are TGTGCCAGCTCACCACGACAGGGAGGGAACACTGAGGCTTTCTTT. The encoded protein is CASSPRQGGNTEAFF.

The chain combines TRBV6-6 with TRBJ2-7, with D perhaps TRBD2 (7 bases). The CDR3 runs 15 residues. The V gene's germline CDR1 is MNHNY and CDR2 SVGAGI (reference sequence). V was shortened by 2 bases and J by 1 base, with 12 bases between the two germline ends. The CDR3 DNA sequence: TGTGCCAGCAGTTACCCCGAGGGGGGGTCCTACGAGCAGTACTTC. This translates into CASSYPEGGSYEQYF.

The chain has TRBV27 and TRBJ1-1; the D is unclear. Germline V gene lookup returns CDR1 MNHEY and CDR2 SMNVEV (reference sequence). V lost 0 bases, J lost 2 bases, and 22 bases lay in between. This CDR3 is 19 amino acids long. The CDR3 bases are TGTGCCAGCAGTTTATCCCCGAGAATCGCGGAATTTCAAAACACTGAAGCTTTCTTT. Residues: CASSLSPRIAEFQNTEAFF.

This chain joins TRBV21-1 and TRBJ2-5; TRBD1 is taken as the D call from the table, unchecked against the DNA. TRBV21-1 is flagged as a pseudogene. This CDR3 has 14 residues. The CDR3 nucleotides are TGTGCCAGCAGCCGGACAGGGGACGGAGAGACCCAGTACTTC. It yields the protein CASSRTGDGETQYF.

This chain uses TRBV7-6 with TRBJ2-1, with 7 bases that match TRBD2. After removal of 5 bases from V and 0 bases from J, the junction contained 4 bases not matched to a gene. CDR1 and CDR2 (germline): SGHVS, FNYEAQ. There are 15 residues in the CDR3. The CDR3 DNA follows: TGTGCCAGCAGCCCCGGGACTAACTCCTACAATGAGCAGTTCTTC. It yields the protein CASSPGTNSYNEQFF.

The gene calls are TRBV6-6 and TRBJ2-7; tentatively, D is TRBD1 (6 bases). The CDR3 is 15 amino acids. Germline loops: CDR1 MNHNY, CDR2 SVGAGI (reference sequence). V lost 6 bases and J lost 0, with 15 bases in between. CDR3 amino acids: CASSLHTGSSYEQYF. For the CDR3, the DNA is TGTGCCAGCAGCCTACACACAGGGAGCTCCTACGAGCAGTACTTC.

The V and J genes are TRBV28 and TRBJ2-5; D is perhaps TRBD2 (5 bases). Trimming left V 4 bases short and J 5 bases short, with 8 bases between. Germline V gives CDR1 MDHEN, CDR2 SYDVKM. The CDR3 covers 12 residues. The CDR3 sequence: CASSSSGETQYF. Here the CDR3 DNA reads TGTGCCAGCAGTTCATCGGGGGAGACCCAGTACTTC.

The rearrangement uses TRBV4-1 and TRBJ1-4, with 7 bases fitting TRBD1. Unmatched junction bases numbered 9, after V lost 4 bases and J lost 4 bases. CDR3 length equals 16 residues. CDR1 is MGHRA, CDR2 YSYEKL, per germline. For the CDR3, the DNA is TGCGCCAGCAGCCGCCTCCCGGGACAGTATAATGAAAAACTGTTTTTT. It codes for CASSRLPGQYNEKLFF.

The chain uses TRBV27 and TRBJ1-6, with a tentative D call TRBD1 (5 bases). Per the germline V gene, CDR1 is MNHEY and CDR2 is SMNVEV (reference sequence). V gave up 3 bases and J gave up 3 bases, with 9 bases separating them. CDR3 length equals 15 residues. The CDR3 region has the DNA TGTGCCAGCAGTTTGGGGGGTTTCTATAATTCACCCCTCCACTTT. Amino acids: CASSLGGFYNSPLHF.

The J gene is TRBJ1-1, the V gene TRBV7-2, with a tentative D call TRBD1 (5 bases). The germline V gene encodes CDR1 SGHTA and CDR2 FQGNSA. This CDR3 is 14 amino acids long. V gave up 1 base and J gave up 0 bases, with 6 bases separating them. CDR3 loop: CASSLGRVNTEAFF. The CDR3, as DNA: TGTGCCAGCAGCTTAGGCAGGGTGAACACTGAAGCTTTCTTT.

The rearrangement links TRBV5-4 to TRBJ2-7; TRBD2 aligns across 7 bases. Losses at the gene ends were 4 bases for V and 2 bases for J; bases not matched to a gene: 6. Germline assignment: CDR1 SGHNT and CDR2 YYREEE (reference sequence). This CDR3 spans 14 amino acids. The CDR3 loop reads CASSPSGQPYEQYF. CDR3 DNA sequence: TGTGCCAGCAGCCCTAGCGGCCAGCCCTACGAGCAGTACTTC.

The chain is built from TRBV7-2 and TRBJ2-7; 10 bases are a match to TRBD2. CDR3 length equals 15 residues. Germline V lookup: CDR1 SGHTA, CDR2 FQGNSA. J lost 2 bases, V lost 5 bases, and 6 bases had no gene match. CDR3 protein: CASSRQREGPYEQYF. CDR3 coding DNA: TGTGCCAGCAGCCGCCAGCGGGAGGGCCCCTACGAGCAGTACTTC. Using reference TRBV7-2 and TRBJ2-7 for the parts outside the CDR3, the full variable domain is GAGVSQSPSNKVTEKGKDVELRCDPISGHTALYWYRQSLGQGLEFLIYFQGNSAPDKSGLPSDRFSAERTGGSVSTLTIQRTQQEDSAVYLCASSRQREGPYEQYFGPGTRLTVT.

In DNA, the CDR3 is TGCGCCAGCAGCGCGGGACTAGCGGGAGGGTGGGTCAATGAGCAGTTCTTC. It encodes CASSAGLAGGWVNEQFF. The chain recombines TRBV5-1 with TRBJ2-1, with 16 bases lining up with TRBD2. After removal of 4 bases from V and 6 bases from J, the junction contained 7 bases not matched to a gene. CDR1 is SGHRS, CDR2 YFSETQ, per germline. The CDR3 is 17 residues long.

This chain links TRBV9 with TRBJ2-1, with D perhaps TRBD1 (6 bases). The CDR3 consists of 15 residues. Germline V gives CDR1 SGDLS, CDR2 YYNGEE. Trimming removed 2 bases from V and 4 bases from J, with 13 bases in between. CDR3 DNA: TGTGCCAGCAGCGTCAGTGGACAGCAGTACAATGAGCAGTTCTTC. Translated, it gives CASSVSGQQYNEQFF.